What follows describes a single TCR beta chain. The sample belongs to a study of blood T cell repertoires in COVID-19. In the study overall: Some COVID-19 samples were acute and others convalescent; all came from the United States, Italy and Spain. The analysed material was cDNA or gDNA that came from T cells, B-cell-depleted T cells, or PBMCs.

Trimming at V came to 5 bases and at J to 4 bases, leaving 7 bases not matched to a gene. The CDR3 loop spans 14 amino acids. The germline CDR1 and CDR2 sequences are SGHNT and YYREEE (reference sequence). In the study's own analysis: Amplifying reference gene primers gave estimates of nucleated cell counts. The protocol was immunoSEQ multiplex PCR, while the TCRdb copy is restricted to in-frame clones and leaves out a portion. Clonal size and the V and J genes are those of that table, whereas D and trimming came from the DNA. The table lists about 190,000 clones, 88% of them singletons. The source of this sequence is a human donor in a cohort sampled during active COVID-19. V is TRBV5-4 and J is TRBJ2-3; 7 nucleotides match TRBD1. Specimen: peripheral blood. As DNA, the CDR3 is TGTGCCAGCAGTCTGCTCCAGGGGGCAGATACGCAGTATTTT. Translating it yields CASSLLQGADTQYF.